This is a list of T cell receptor beta chains from one sample in a study of shared clonotypes between healthy human individuals. Some clones are missing from TCRdb's copy, which holds only in-frame ones; the method was immunoSEQ multiplex PCR. The sample has 750,000 to 1,000,000 clones; around 93% are singletons. Material for sequencing was naive CD8+ T cells sorted from blood. The receptors derive from a man younger than 45 in good health. The CDR3 runs from the conserved cysteine through the conserved F or W. The order of the fields is V gene, J gene, CDR3 length, D gene, CDR3 protein, CDR3 DNA. D genes are given only for firm matches.

V: TRBV5-1; J: TRBJ2-2; length: 16; D: TRBD1; CDR3: CASSPRQGPNTGELFF; DNA: TGCGCCAGCAGCCCGCGACAGGGGCCTAACACCGGGGAGCTGTTTTTT
V: TRBV14; J: TRBJ2-7; length: 13; D: -; CDR3: CASSRTATYEQYF; DNA: TGTGCCAGCAGTCGAACAGCAACCTACGAGCAGTACTTC
V: TRBV14; J: TRBJ2-7; length: 15; D: -; CDR3: CASSFFVGQYYEQYF; DNA: TGTGCCAGCAGCTTTTTTGTTGGACAATACTACGAGCAGTACTTC
V: TRBV5-8; J: TRBJ1-1; length: 15; D: TRBD1; CDR3: CASSLPGTVERGAFF; DNA: TGTGCCAGCAGCTTGCCCGGGACAGTCGAACGGGGAGCTTTCTTT
V: TRBV6-5; J: TRBJ2-2; length: 15; D: -; CDR3: CASSYSHGGTGELFF; DNA: TGTGCCAGCAGTTACTCTCACGGGGGCACCGGGGAGCTGTTTTTT
V: TRBV4-1; J: TRBJ2-7; length: 16; D: -; CDR3: CASSQAVGAPSYEQYF; DNA: TGCGCCAGCAGCCAAGCGGTGGGAGCGCCTTCCTACGAGCAGTACTTC
V: TRBV15; J: TRBJ1-5; length: 15; D: -; CDR3: CATSRGDQPGQPQHF; DNA: TGTGCCACCAGCAGAGGGGATCAGCCGGGACAGCCCCAGCATTTT
V: TRBV14; J: TRBJ1-1; length: 14; D: -; CDR3: CASSDYGEGTEAFF; DNA: TGTGCCAGCAGCGACTACGGGGAGGGGACTGAAGCTTTCTTT
V: TRBV9; J: TRBJ2-3; length: 18; D: TRBD2; CDR3: CASSVDLAGEPSTDTQYF; DNA: TGTGCCAGCAGCGTAGATCTAGCGGGAGAGCCTAGCACAGATACGCAGTATTTT
V: TRBV6-1; J: TRBJ2-5; length: 16; D: TRBD2; CDR3: CASSDLTSGRGETQYF; DNA: TGTGCCAGCAGTGACCTGACTAGCGGGAGGGGTGAGACCCAGTACTTC
V: TRBV15; J: TRBJ2-7; length: 13; D: -; CDR3: CATSSVFDYEPNF; DNA: TGTGCCACCAGCAGTGTATTCGACTACGAACCAAACTTC
V: TRBV27; J: TRBJ2-3; length: 16; D: -; CDR3: CASSFLTEPSTDTQYF; DNA: TGTGCCAGCAGTTTTCTCACTGAACCTAGCACAGATACGCAGTATTTT
V: TRBV9; J: TRBJ2-7; length: 14; D: TRBD1; CDR3: CASSPRQGGYEQYF; DNA: TGTGCCAGCAGCCCCCGACAGGGCGGCTACGAGCAGTACTTC
V: TRBV7-7; J: TRBJ2-3; length: 14; D: -; CDR3: CASSPWGKTDTQYF; DNA: TGTGCTAGCAGCCCTTGGGGAAAGACAGATACGCAGTATTTT
V: TRBV7-9; J: TRBJ2-7; length: 12; D: -; CDR3: CASRGDSYEQYF; DNA: TGTGCCAGCAGAGGGGATTCCTACGAGCAGTACTTC
V: TRBV7-8; J: TRBJ2-7; length: 19; D: -; CDR3: CASSYGRIGTLARFNEQYF; DNA: TGTGCCAGCAGTTACGGACGTATCGGGACGCTGGCTCGGTTTAACGAGCAGTACTTC
V: TRBV10-3; J: TRBJ1-3; length: 14; D: -; CDR3: CAISDRAAGNTIYF; DNA: TGTGCCATCAGTGACAGGGCTGCTGGAAACACCATATATTTT
V: TRBV7-9; J: TRBJ2-7; length: 13; D: -; CDR3: CASSSKSAYEQYF; DNA: TGTGCCAGCAGCTCGAAATCCGCCTACGAGCAGTACTTC
V: TRBV28; J: TRBJ2-5; length: 14; D: -; CDR3: CASSLFGFPETQYF; DNA: TGTGCCAGCAGTTTATTCGGCTTCCCAGAGACCCAGTACTTC